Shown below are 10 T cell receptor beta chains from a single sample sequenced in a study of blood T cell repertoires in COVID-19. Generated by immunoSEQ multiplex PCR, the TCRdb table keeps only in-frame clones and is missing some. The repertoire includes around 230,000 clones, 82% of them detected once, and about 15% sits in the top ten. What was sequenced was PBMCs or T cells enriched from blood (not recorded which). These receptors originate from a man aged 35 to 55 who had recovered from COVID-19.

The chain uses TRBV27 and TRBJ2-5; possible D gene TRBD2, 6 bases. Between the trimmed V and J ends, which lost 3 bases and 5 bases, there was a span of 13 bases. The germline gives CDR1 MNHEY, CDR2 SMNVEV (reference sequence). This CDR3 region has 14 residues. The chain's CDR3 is CASSLTSFGETQYF. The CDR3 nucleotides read TGTGCCAGCAGTTTGACTAGTTTTGGGGAGACCCAGTACTTC.

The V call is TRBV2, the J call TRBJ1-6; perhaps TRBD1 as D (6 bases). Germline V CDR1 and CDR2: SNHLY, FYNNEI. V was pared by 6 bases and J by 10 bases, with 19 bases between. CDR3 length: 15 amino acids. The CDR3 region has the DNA TGTGCCAGCAGGGCTAGGGCAGGGGTAGAATCACCCCTCCACTTT. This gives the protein CASRARAGVESPLHF. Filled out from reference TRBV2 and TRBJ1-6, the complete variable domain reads EPEVTQTPSHQVTQMGQEVILRCVPISNHLYFYWYRQILGQKVEFLVSFYNNEISEKSEIFDDQFSVERPDGSNFTLKIRSTKLEDSAMYFCASRARAGVESPLHFGNGTRLTVT.

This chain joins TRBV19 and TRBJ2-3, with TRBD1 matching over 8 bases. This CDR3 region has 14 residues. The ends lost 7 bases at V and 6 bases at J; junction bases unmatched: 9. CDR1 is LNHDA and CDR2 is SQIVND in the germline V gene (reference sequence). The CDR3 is CASNRGQGEDTQYF. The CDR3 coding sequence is TGTGCCAGTAACCGAGGACAGGGCGAGGATACGCAGTATTTT.

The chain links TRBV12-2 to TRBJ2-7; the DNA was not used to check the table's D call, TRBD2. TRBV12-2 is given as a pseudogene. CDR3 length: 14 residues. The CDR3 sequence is CASRLDTGSYEQYF. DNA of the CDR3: TGTGCAAGTCGCCTCGACACGGGGTCCTACGAGCAGTACTTC.

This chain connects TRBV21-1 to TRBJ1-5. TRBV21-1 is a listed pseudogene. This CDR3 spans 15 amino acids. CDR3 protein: CASSKGWGDNQPQHF. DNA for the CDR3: TGTGCCAGCAGCAAAGGGTGGGGGGATAATCAGCCCCAGCATTTT.

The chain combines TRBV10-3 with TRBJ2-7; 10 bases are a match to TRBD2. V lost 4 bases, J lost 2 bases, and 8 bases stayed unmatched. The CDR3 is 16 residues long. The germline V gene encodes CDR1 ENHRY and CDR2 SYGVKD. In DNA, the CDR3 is TGTGCCATCAGTGGTCGCCTAGCGGGGGACGCCTACGAGCAGTACTTC. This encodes CAISGRLAGDAYEQYF.

CDR3 nucleotide sequence: TGTGCCAGCAGCCGGACAGGGGTTGCCAATCAGCCCCAGCATTTT. This gives the protein CASSRTGVANQPQHF. This sequence joins TRBV7-9 and TRBJ1-5; 9 bases map to TRBD1. With 5 bases clipped from V and 3 bases from J, the junction kept 5 bases outside the gene matches. CDR3 length: 15 amino acids. Germline values: CDR1 SEHNR, CDR2 FQNEAQ (reference sequence).

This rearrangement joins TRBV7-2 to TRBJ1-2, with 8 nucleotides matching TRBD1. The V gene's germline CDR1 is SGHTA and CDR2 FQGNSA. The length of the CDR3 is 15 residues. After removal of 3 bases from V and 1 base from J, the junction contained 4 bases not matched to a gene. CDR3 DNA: TGTGCCAGCAGCTTCCAGACAGGGGATAACTATGGCTACACCTTC. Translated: CASSFQTGDNYGYTF.

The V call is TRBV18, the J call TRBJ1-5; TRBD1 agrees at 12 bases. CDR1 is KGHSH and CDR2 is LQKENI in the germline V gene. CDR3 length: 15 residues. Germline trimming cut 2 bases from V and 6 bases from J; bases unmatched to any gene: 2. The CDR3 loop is CASSPGTGGPQPQHF. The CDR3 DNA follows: TGTGCCAGCTCACCAGGGACAGGGGGCCCTCAGCCCCAGCATTTT.

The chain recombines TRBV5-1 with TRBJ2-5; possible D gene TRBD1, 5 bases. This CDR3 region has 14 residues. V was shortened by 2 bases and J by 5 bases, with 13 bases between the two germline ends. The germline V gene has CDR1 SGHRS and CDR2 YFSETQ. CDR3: CASSFGRAEETQYF. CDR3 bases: TGCGCCAGCAGCTTCGGCAGGGCCGAGGAGACCCAGTACTTC.